This T cell receptor (beta chain) is from a study of T-cell reconstitution after alpha-beta-depleted transplantation in children. V lost 0 bases and J 4 bases, leaving 11 bases between the germline ends. Germline CDR1 LNHNV, CDR2 YYDKDF (reference sequence). The CDR3 runs 15 residues. Preparing the TCRbeta library involved the use of unique molecular identifiers. TCRdb itself ran the PCR reads through MiXCR, one entry per CDR3 protein. The data hold some 490,000 distinct CDR3 sequences, with about an eighth observed a single time. The source material was PBMCs from the stem cell graft donor, sampled from the stem cell graft. The chain has TRBV15 and TRBJ2-3; no reliable D call. This receptor was taken from a human donor who donated a stem cell graft to a child with combined immunodeficiency. The DNA of the CDR3 is TGTGCCACCAGCAGAGATTCGGACCTGGCAGATACGCAGTATTTT. Its translation is CATSRDSDLADTQYF.